The TCR beta chain described here comes from a study of human T cells and chemical hapten exposure. TCRdb reanalysed the RACE reads using MiXCR and keeps one entry per CDR3 protein. The table records approximately 400,000 distinct CDR3 sequences, more than 4.5% of them present only once. The CDR3 is 14 residues long. Trimming pared 8 bases from V and 4 bases from J, leaving 15 bases between. Looked up from germline, CDR1 is MDHEN and CDR2 is SYDVKM. The time point: pre-sensitization, week 0. Described treatment: therapeutic diphenylcyclopropenone sensitization with weekly scalp DPC. This clonotype was detected a few times.

The receptor comes from a woman aged 45-60 years with alopecia areata. Some clones in this sample may be carry-over from other donors' samples. The sample was whole blood, taken in connection with sensitization to the hapten diphenylcyclopropenone (DPC). This chain joins TRBV28 and TRBJ1-5; the D gene is possibly TRBD1 (5 bases). The CDR3 nucleotides are TGTGCCAGCCGAGCCCCCGGACAAAATCAGCCCCAGCATTTT. This gives the protein CASRAPGQNQPQHF.